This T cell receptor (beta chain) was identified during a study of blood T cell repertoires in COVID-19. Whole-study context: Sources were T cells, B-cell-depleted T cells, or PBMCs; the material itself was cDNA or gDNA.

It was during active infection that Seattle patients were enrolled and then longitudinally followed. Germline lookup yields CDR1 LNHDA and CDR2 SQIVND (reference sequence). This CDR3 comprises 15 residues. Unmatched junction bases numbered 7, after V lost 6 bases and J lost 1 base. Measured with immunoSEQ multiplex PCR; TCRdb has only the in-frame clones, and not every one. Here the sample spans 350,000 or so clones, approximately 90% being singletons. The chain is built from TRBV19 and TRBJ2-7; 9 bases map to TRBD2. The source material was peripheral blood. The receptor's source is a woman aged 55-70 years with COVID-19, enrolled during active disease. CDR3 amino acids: CASRLAGVGSYEQYF. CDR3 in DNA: TGTGCCAGTAGGTTAGCGGGGGTAGGGTCCTACGAGCAGTACTTC.